This T cell receptor (beta chain) was captured in a study of blood T cell repertoires in COVID-19 (dated by TCRdb to 2018 to 2020). Notes on the research overall: Collaborator samples came from the United States, Italy and Spain and covered acute and convalescent phases of COVID-19. The material from the prospective study consisted of cDNA or gDNA derived from T cells, B-cell-depleted T cells, or PBMCs. The dataset comprised deeply sampled blood TCRbeta repertoires from subjects exposed to, actively infected with, or recovered from COVID-19. The repertoires were released in a freely available public database intended as a resource for research on the immune response to SARS-CoV-2. Samples came from the ongoing ImmuneRACE study (first 160 participants) plus 1,254 subjects from 6 global collaborators. A de-identified subject ID, COVID-19 status, age in years and sex were almost always included in the sample metadata. Where available, HLA class I and class II types were obtained from metadata supplied by the sample provider rather than from assay-based typing. General study outcomes and caveats: Clinical and demographic metadata were provided uncurated, with the amount varying by source and participant.

Trimmed from V: 3 bases; trimmed from J: 4 bases; junction bases lacking a gene match: 4. Sequences LGHNA (CDR1) and YNFKEQ (CDR2) are obtained from the germline V gene. The CDR3 runs 15 residues from the cysteine to the phenylalanine. Just CDR3 DNA is preserved here, 45 bases in frame from base 1. For this clone: Its antigen is still unknown. Qualities for individual bases were not recorded, and no much larger clone is one base off.

Each collaborating institution followed its own protocols to collect whole blood in K2EDTA tubes. Collaborator samples were shipped for TCRbeta analysis as frozen whole blood, isolated PBMCs, or DNA extracted from either sample type. TCRbeta CDR3 regions were amplified from genomic DNA by means of the immunoSEQ Assay, a bias-controlled multiplex PCR. The paper's processing steps were these. Nucleated cell counts per sample were estimated from amplification of reference gene primers within the assay. To quantify the absolute abundance of each unique TCRbeta CDR3 rearrangement, sequence reads were collapsed and filtered. For each sample, productive Simpson clonality was calculated by taking the square root of Simpson's diversity index across productive rearrangements. The source is immuneACCESS, and TCRdb retained only in-frame sequences with V and J called. Part of the clones is not carried over; for the studies checked, unresolved V genes explain less than half of this, and the remainder is unexplained. V and J calls and clone size come straight from that table; D and trimming were deduced from the DNA. The sample records about 140,000 clones, 70% to 90% of which are singletons. Jointly, the top ten make up 5.4% of the sample.

Sequencing was performed on peripheral blood. The rearranged chain carries TRBV4-2 and TRBJ2-5; the junction holds 11 bases that match TRBD2. The source is a human donor in a cohort sampled during active COVID-19. The sequenced DNA: TGTGCCAGCAGCCAGAGGCTAGCGGGGGGAGAGACCCAGTACTTC. Translated, this is CASSQRLAGGETQYF.